Below, one T cell receptor beta chain is given with its context. The sample comes from a study of cytomegalovirus exposure and HLA in healthy donors. The study ran its PCR with 60 Vbeta and 13 Jbeta primers. TCRdb keeps only in-frame clones here, not all; method: immunoSEQ multiplex PCR. The table lists around 130,000 clones, about 79% of them singletons, with under 3% in the top ten. The CDR3 covers 16 residues. The V segment lost 4 bases and the J segment 6 bases; nucleotides outside the gene matches: 10. Germline CDR1 is SGHRS and CDR2 is YFSETQ. V and J are TRBV5-1 and TRBJ1-6, with 7 bases fitting TRBD1. The source material was PBMCs. This TCR derives from a woman aged 18 to 35 in good health and CMV-seropositive. For the CDR3, the DNA is TGCGCCAGCAGCGCCTGGGACAGCGAACTTAATTCACCCCTCCACTTT. Encoded protein: CASSAWDSELNSPLHF. The full variable domain, with the rest looked up from reference TRBV5-1 and TRBJ1-6, is KAGVTQTPRYLIKTRGQQVTLSCSPISGHRSVSWYQQTPGQGLQFLFEYFSETQRNKGNFPGRFSGRQFSNSRSEMNVSTLELGDSALYLCASSAWDSELNSPLHFGNGTRLTVT.